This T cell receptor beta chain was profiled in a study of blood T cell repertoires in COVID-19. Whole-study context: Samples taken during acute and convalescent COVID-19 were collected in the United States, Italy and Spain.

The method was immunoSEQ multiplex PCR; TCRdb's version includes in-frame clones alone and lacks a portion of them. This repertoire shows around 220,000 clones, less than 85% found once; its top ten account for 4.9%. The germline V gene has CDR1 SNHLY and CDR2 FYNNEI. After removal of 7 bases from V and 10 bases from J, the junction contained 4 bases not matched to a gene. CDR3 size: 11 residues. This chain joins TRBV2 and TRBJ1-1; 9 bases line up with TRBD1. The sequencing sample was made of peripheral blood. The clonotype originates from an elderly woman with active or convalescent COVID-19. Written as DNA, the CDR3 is TGTGCCAGCACCGACAGGGGGGCAGCTTTCTTT. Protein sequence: CASTDRGAAFF.